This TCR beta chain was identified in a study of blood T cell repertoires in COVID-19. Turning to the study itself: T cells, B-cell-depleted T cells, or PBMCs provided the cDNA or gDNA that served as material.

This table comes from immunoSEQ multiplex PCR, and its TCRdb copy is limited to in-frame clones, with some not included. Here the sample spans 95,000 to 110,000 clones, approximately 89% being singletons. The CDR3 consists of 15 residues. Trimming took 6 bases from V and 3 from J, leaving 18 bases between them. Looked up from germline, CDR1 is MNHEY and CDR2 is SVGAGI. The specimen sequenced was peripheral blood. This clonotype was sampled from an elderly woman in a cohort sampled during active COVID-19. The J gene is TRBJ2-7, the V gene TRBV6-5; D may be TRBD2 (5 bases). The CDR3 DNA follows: TGTGCCAGCAGAGGTGAGAGGGTTGCGCTCTACGAGCAGTACTTC. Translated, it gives CASRGERVALYEQYF.